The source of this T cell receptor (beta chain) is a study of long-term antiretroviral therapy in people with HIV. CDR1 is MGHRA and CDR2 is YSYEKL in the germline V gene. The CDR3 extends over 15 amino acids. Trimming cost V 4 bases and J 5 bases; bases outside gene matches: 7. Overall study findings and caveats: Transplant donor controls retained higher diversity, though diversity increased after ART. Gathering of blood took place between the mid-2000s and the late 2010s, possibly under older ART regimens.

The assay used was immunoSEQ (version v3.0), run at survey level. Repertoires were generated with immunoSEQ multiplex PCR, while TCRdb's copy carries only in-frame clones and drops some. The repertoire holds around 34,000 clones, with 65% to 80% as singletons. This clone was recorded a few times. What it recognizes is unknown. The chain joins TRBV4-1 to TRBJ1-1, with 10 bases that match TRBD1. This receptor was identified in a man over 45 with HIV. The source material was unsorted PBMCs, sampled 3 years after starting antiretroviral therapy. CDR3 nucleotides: TGCGCCAGCAGCCGATCAGGGACAGGGGAAACTGAAGCTTTCTTT. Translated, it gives CASSRSGTGETEAFF.